This TCR beta chain was documented in a study of T cell clonotyping in hematopoietic cell transplantation. Study conclusions and caveats: No sorting was done, leaving CD4 and CD8 contributions mixed.

The table came from immunoSEQ multiplex PCR; TCRdb's copy has only in-frame clones and leaves some out. The table records 35,000 to 45,000 clones, approximately 89% of them present only once. A note on this clone: The target antigen is unknown.

This TCR came from a woman aged 40-49 years in good health. Some clones in this sample may be carry-over from other donors' samples. Sequenced: peripheral blood mononuclear cells.

This chain's CDR3 is CSVGPGQGLYGYTF. The CDR3 coding sequence is TGCAGCGTTGGGCCGGGACAGGGGCTCTATGGCTACACCTTC. The chain couples TRBV29-1 to TRBJ1-2; 10 bases are a match to TRBD1. V lost 4 bases, J lost 4 bases, and 6 bases stayed unmatched. CDR3 length: 14 amino acids. Germline V gene lookup returns CDR1 SQVTM and CDR2 ANQGSEA.